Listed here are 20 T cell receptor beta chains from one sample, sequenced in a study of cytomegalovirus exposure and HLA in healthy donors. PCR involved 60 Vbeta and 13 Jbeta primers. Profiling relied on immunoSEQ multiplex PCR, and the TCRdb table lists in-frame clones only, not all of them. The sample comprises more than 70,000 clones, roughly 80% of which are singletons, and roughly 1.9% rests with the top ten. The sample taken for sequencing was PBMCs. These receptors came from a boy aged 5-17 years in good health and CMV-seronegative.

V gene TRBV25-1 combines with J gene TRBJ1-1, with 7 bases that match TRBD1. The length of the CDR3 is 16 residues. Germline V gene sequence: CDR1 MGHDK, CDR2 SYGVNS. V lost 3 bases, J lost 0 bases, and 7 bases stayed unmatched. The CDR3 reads CASSDETGILNTEAFF. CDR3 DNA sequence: TGTGCCAGCAGTGATGAGACAGGGATATTGAACACTGAAGCTTTCTTT.

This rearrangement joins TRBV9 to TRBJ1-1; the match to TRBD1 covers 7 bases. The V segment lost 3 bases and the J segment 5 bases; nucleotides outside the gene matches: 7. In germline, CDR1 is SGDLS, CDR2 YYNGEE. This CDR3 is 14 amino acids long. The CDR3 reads CASSATGLITEAFF. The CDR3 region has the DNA TGTGCCAGCAGCGCGACAGGGCTGATTACTGAAGCTTTCTTT.

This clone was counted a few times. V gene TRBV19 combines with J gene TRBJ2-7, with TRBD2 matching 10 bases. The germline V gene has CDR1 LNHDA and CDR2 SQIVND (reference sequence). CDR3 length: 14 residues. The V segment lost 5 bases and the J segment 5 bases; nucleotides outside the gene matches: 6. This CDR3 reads CASSQAGGLNEQYF. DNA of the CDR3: TGTGCCAGTAGTCAAGCGGGAGGGTTGAACGAGCAGTACTTC.

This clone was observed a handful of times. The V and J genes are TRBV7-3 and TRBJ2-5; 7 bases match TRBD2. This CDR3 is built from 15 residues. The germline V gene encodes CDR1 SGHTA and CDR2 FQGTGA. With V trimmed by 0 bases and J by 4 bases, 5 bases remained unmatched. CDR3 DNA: TGTGCCAGCAGCTTAACCGGGACTAAGGGAGAGACCCAGTACTTC. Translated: CASSLTGTKGETQYF.

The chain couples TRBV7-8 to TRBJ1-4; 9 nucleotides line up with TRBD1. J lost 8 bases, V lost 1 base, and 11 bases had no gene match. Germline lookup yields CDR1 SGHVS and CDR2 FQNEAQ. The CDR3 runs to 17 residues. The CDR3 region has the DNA TGTGCCAGCAGCTTAGGCTTTCCGGGACAGGGCGAGGAAAAACTGTTTTTT. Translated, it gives CASSLGFPGQGEEKLFF.

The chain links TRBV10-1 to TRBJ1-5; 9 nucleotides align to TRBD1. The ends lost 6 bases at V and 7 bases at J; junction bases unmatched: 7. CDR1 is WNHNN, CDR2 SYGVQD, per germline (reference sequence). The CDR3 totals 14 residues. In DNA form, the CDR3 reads TGCGCCAGCAGCCGGACAGGGGTCGGCCAGCCCCAGCATTTT. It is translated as CASSRTGVGQPQHF.

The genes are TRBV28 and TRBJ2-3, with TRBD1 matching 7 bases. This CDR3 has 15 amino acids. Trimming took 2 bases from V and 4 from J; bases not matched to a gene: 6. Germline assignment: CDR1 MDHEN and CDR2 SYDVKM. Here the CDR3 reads CASSLKDRRADTQYF. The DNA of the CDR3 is TGTGCCAGCAGTTTAAAGGACAGGAGAGCAGATACGCAGTATTTT.

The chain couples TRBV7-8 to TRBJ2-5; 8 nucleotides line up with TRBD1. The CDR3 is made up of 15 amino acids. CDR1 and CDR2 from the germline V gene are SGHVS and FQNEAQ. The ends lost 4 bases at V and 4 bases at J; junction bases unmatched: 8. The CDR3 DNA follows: TGTGCCAGCAGCTACCTAGGACAGGGAGGAGAGACCCAGTACTTC. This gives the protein CASSYLGQGGETQYF.

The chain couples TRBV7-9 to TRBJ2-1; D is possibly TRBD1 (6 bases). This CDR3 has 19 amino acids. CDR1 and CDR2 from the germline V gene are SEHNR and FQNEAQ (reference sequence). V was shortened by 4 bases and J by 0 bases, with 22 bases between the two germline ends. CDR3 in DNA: TGTGCCAGCAGCTCCCCTTGGGGGCAGGGAGCTCGCTCCTACAATGAGCAGTTCTTC. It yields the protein CASSSPWGQGARSYNEQFF.

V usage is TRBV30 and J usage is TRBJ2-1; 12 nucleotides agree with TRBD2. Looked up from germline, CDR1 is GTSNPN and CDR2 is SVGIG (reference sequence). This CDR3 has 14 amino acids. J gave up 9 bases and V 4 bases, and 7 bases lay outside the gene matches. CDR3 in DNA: TGTGCCTGGACTAGCGGGAGGGCCGCGATTGAGCAGTTCTTC. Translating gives CAWTSGRAAIEQFF.

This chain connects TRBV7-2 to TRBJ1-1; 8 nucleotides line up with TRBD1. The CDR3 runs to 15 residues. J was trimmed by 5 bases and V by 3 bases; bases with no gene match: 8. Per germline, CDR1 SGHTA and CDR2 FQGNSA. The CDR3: CASSFGDRGKTEAFF. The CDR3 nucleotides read TGTGCCAGCAGCTTCGGAGACAGGGGAAAAACTGAAGCTTTCTTT.

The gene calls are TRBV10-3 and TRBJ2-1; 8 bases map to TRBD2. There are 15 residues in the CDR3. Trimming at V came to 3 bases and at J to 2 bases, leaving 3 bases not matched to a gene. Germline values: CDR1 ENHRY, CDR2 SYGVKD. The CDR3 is CAISDGGLAYNEQFF. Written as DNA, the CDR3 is TGTGCCATCAGTGACGGGGGACTAGCCTACAATGAGCAGTTCTTC.

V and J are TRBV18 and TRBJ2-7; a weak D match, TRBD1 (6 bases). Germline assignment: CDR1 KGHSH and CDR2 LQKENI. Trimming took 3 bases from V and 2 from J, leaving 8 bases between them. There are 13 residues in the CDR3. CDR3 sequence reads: CASSPDSTYEQYF. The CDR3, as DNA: TGTGCCAGCTCACCGGACAGCACCTACGAGCAGTACTTC.

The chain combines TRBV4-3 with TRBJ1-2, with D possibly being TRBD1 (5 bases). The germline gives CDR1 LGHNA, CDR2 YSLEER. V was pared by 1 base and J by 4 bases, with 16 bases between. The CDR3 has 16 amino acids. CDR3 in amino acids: CASSQGVGTVIYGYTF. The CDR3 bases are TGCGCCAGCAGCCAAGGGGTCGGGACTGTCATCTATGGCTACACCTTC.

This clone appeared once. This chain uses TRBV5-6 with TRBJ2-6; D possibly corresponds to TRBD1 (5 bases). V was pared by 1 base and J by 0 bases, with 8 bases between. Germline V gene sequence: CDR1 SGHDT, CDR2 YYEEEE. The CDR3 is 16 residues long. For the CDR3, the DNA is TGTGCCAGCAGCTTGAACAGGCTCTCTGGGGCCAACGTCCTGACTTTC. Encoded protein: CASSLNRLSGANVLTF.

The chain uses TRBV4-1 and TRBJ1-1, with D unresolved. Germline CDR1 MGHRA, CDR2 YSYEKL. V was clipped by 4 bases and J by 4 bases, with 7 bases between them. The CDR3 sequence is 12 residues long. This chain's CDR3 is CASSRGGTEAFF. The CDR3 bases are TGCGCCAGCAGCCGCGGTGGCACTGAAGCTTTCTTT.

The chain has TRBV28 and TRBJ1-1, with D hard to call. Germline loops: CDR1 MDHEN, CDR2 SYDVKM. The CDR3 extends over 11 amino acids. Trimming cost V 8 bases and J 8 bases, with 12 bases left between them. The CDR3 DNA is TGTGCCAGCGGCCAGTCTTTAGAAGCTTTCTTT. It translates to CASGQSLEAFF.

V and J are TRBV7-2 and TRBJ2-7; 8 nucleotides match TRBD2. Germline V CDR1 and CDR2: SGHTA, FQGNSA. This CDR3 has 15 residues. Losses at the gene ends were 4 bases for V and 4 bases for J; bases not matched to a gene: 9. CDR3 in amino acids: CASSSRTSLPYEQYF. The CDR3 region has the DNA TGTGCCAGCAGCTCTAGGACTAGCCTACCGTACGAGCAGTACTTC.

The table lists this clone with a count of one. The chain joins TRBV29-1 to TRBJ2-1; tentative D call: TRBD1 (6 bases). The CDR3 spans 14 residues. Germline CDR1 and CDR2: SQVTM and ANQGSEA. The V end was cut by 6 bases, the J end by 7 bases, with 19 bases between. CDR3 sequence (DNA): TGCAGCGTAGTTAAGACAGGTGGTCCGAATGAGCAGTTCTTC. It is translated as CSVVKTGGPNEQFF.

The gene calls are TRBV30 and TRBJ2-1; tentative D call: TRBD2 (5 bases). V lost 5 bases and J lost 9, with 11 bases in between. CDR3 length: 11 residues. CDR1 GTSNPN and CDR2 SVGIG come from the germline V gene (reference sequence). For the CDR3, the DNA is TGTGCCTGGGGACGAGGGATTGAGCAGTTCTTC. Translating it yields CAWGRGIEQFF. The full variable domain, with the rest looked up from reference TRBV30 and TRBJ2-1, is SQTIHQWPATLVQPVGSPLSLECTVEGTSNPNLYWYRQAAGRGLQLLFYSVGIGQISSEVPQNLSASRPQDRQFILSSKKLLLSDSGFYLCAWGRGIEQFFGPGTRLTVL.